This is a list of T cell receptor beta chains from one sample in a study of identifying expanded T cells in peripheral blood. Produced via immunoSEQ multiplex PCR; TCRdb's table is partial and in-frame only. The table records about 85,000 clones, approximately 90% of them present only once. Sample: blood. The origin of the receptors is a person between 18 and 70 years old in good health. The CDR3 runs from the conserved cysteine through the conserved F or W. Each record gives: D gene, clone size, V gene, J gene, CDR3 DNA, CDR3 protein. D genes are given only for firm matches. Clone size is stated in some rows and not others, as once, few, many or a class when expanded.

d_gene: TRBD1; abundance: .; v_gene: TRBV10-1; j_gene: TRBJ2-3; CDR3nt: TGCGCCAGCAGTGGACGAAGTTGGGACAGGGGTCCAACAGATACGCAGTATTTT; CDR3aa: CASSGRSWDRGPTDTQYF
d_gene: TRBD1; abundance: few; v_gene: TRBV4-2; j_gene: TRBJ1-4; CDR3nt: TGTGCCAGCAGCCAAGAAAGAGGGACAGGGTTGGAAAAACTGTTTTTT; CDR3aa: CASSQERGTGLEKLFF
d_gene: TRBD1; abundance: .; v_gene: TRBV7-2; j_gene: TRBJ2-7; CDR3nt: TGTGCCAGCAGCTTAGGGGGACAGGGGGCCATCTACGAGCAGTACTTC; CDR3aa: CASSLGGQGAIYEQYF
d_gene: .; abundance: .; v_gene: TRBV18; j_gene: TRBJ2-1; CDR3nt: TGTGCCAGCTCACCGAGCAGCGGGTACAATGAGCAGTTCTTC; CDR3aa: CASSPSSGYNEQFF
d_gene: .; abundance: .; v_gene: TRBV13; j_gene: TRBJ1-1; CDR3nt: TGTGCCAGCAGCTTAGGTCAGGGGAACACTGAAGCTTTCTTT; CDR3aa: CASSLGQGNTEAFF
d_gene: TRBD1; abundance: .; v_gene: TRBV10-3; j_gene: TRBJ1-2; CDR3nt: TGTGCCATCAGCCGGGACAGGGGTAACTATGGCTACACCTTC; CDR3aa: CAISRDRGNYGYTF
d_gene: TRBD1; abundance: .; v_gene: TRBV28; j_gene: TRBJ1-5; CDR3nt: TGTGCCAGCACAGGGGGCAGTCAGCCCCAGCATTTT; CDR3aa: CASTGGSQPQHF
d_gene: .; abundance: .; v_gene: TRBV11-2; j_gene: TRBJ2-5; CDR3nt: TGTGCCAGCAGGGGGGGGCAACATATAGAGACCCAGTACTTC; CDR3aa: CASRGGQHIETQYF
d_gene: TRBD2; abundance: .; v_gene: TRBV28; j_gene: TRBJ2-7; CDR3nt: TGTGCCAGCAGCAGCCGGGGACTAGCGGGTTACGAGCAGTACTTC; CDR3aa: CASSSRGLAGYEQYF
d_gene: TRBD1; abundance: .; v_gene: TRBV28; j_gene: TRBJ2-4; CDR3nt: TGTGCCAGCAGTGGGACAGGGGAGGCCAAAAACATTCAGTACTTC; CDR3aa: CASSGTGEAKNIQYF
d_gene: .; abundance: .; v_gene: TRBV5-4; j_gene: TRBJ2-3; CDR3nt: TGTGCCAGCAAAGGAAAAAGAGAGGAGCACACAGATACGCAGTATTTT; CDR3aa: CASKGKREEHTDTQYF
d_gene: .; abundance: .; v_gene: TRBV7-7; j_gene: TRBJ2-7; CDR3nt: TGTGCCAGCGGGGCAGGGCCCTACGAGCAGTACTTC; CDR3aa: CASGAGPYEQYF
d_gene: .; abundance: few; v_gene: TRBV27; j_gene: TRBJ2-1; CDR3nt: TGTGCCAGCAGTCCCCCGAAGGGGGTCTCGTACAATGAGCAGTTCTTC; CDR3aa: CASSPPKGVSYNEQFF
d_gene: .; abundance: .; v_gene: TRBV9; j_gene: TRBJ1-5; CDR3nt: TGTGCCAGCAGCTCCAGAGAGGGGGGGCTAGAGCAGCCCCAGCATTTT; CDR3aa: CASSSREGGLEQPQHF
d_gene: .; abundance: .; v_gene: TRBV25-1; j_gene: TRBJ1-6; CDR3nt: TGTGCCAGCAGCTTGGGACCGGACGATTTTAATTCACCCCTCCACTTT; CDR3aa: CASSLGPDDFNSPLHF
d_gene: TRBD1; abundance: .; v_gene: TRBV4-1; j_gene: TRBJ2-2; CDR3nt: TGCGCCAGCAGCCATACGGGACAGGGTTTCACCGGGGAGCTGTTTTTT; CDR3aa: CASSHTGQGFTGELFF
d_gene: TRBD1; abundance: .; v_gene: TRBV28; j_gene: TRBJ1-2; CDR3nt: TGTGCCAGCAGTTCGCCTATGACAGGGAAGGGCTACACCTTC; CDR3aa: CASSSPMTGKGYTF
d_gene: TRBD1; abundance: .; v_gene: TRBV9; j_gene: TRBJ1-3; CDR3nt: TGTGCCAGCAGCAAGACAGGGCACCTCTCTGGAAACACCATATATTTT; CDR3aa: CASSKTGHLSGNTIYF
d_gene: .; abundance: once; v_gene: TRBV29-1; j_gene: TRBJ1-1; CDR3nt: TGCAGCGTTGTGGGCGGGTGGGGCATGAACACTGAAGCTTTCTTT; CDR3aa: CSVVGGWGMNTEAFF
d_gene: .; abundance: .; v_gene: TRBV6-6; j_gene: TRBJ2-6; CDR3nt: TGTGCCAGCAGTTACTCAACAGGGGCCAACGTCCTGACTTTC; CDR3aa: CASSYSTGANVLTF
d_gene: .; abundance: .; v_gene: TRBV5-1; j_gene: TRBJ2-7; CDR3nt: TGCGCCAGCAGCTTGGCCTACGAGCAGTACTTC; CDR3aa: CASSLAYEQYF